The 28 T cell receptor beta chains presented below share a single source sample, sequenced in a study of Graves' ophthalmopathy and Graves' hyperthyroidism. TCR beta CDR3 regions were amplified from RNA transcripts. The authors performed first-round RT-PCR with HTBI primers and then a second-round multiplex PCR. TCRdb called the multiplex PCR reads again in MiXCR, with one record for every CDR3 protein. The sample carries 500,000 to 600,000 distinct CDR3 sequences, about two fifths recorded once. The sample was peripheral blood or thyroid tissue (not recorded which). The source is an adult man with Graves' hyperthyroidism.

The V and J genes are TRBV12-3 or TRBV12-4 and TRBJ2-7; tentatively, D is TRBD2 (6 bases). CDR3 length: 16 residues. V lost 6 bases to trimming and J lost 3 bases, with 21 bases between them. The CDR3 DNA sequence: TGTGCCAGCAGCACCGACGGAGGGCAGAACGGCTACGAGCAGTACTTC. Protein: CASSTDGGQNGYEQYF.

This clonotype was seen a few times. The chain joins TRBV12-3 or TRBV12-4 to TRBJ2-7; D is unresolved. The better agreement between TRBJ2-1 and the DNA end casts doubt on the J call. This CDR3 region has 15 residues. The CDR3 reads CASSLNGRVGWEQFF. In nucleotides, the CDR3 is TGTGCCAGCAGTTTAAACGGTCGGGTTGGTTGGGAGCAGTTCTTC.

This clonotype was seen ten or more times. The rearrangement links TRBV9 to TRBJ2-7; 12 nucleotides line up with TRBD2. This CDR3 spans 15 amino acids. Unmatched junction bases numbered 3, after V lost 0 bases and J lost 5 bases. Germline CDR1 SGDLS, CDR2 YYNGEE. CDR3 coding DNA: TGTGCCAGCAGCGTAGGACTAGCGGGAGATAACGAGCAGTACTTC. Amino acid sequence: CASSVGLAGDNEQYF.

This clonotype was counted a single time. V and J are TRBV25-1 and TRBJ1-1, with D possibly being TRBD1 (6 bases). Trimming took 8 bases from V and 1 from J, leaving 17 bases between them. The CDR3 extends over 15 amino acids. Germline CDR1 and CDR2: MGHDK and SYGVNS. The CDR3 spells CASSPTPTGNTEAFF. CDR3 in DNA: TGTGCCAGCTCACCAACCCCGACAGGGAACACTGAAGCTTTCTTT. The whole variable domain, filled in from reference TRBV25-1 and TRBJ1-1, reads EADIYQTPRYLVIGTGKKITLECSQTMGHDKMYWYQQDPGMELHLIHYSYGVNSTEKGDLSSESTVSRIRTEHFPLTLESARPSHTSQYLCASSPTPTGNTEAFFGQGTRLTVV.

There are a few counts of this clonotype. The V gene is TRBV12-3 or TRBV12-4, the J gene TRBJ1-5; a possible D gene is TRBD1 (5 bases). CDR3 size: 15 residues. The V and J ends lost 6 bases and 0 bases respectively, with 12 bases between them. CDR3 in DNA: TGTGCCAGCAGAACAGGTGAAAATAGCAATCAGCCCCAGCATTTT. Its protein product is CASRTGENSNQPQHF.

This chain links TRBV20-1 with TRBJ1-4; D possibly corresponds to TRBD1 (5 bases). Germline-derived CDR1 and CDR2 are DFQATT and SNEGSKA (reference sequence). The CDR3 is made up of 13 amino acids. Deletions cut 5 bases from V and 8 bases from J, with 15 bases between. DNA of the CDR3: TGCAGTGCTCCCGAGGGGTTTAAGGAAAAACTGTTTTTT. Protein product: CSAPEGFKEKLFF.

This clonotype came up many times. V usage is TRBV24-1 and J usage is TRBJ1-2; D may be TRBD1 (5 bases). V shed 3 bases and J shed 6 bases, with 13 bases lying between them. Germline CDR1 reads KGHDR; CDR2 reads SFDVKD. The CDR3 runs 14 residues. The CDR3 spells CATSDPGGINGYTF. Here the CDR3 DNA reads TGTGCCACCAGTGATCCGGGGGGAATCAATGGCTACACCTTC.

Only one count was recorded for this clonotype. The chain recombines TRBV7-2 with TRBJ2-2; no firm D call. Germline-derived CDR1 and CDR2 are SGHTA and FQGNSA. V dropped 1 base and J dropped 8 bases, with 8 bases sitting between them. The CDR3 extends over 13 amino acids. The CDR3 DNA is TGTGCCAGCAGCTTAGAACTTCAAGGGGAGCTGTTTTTT. Protein: CASSLELQGELFF.

This clonotype was picked up a small number of times. As DNA, the CDR3 is TGTGCCAGCAGTCTGGACAGGGGGCAGGATCAGCCCCAGCATTTT. Translating gives CASSLDRGQDQPQHF. V gene TRBV28 combines with J gene TRBJ1-5, with 11 bases aligning to TRBD1. V lost 5 bases and J lost 5; bases outside the gene matches: 5. The V gene's germline CDR1 is MDHEN and CDR2 SYDVKM. The CDR3 sequence is 15 residues long.

Concerning this clonotype: The final CDR3 position lacks the conserved phenylalanine or tryptophan, pointing to a likely read error. J is TRBJ1-1 and V is TRBV7-9, with 9 bases lining up with TRBD1. The CDR3 sequence is 17 residues long. Per the germline V gene, CDR1 is SEHNR and CDR2 is FQNEAQ (reference sequence). J gave up 1 base and V 1 base, and 7 bases lay outside the gene matches. CDR3: CASSLVLQGAGNTEAFL. The CDR3 region has the DNA TGTGCCAGCAGCTTAGTCCTACAGGGGGCTGGGAACACTGAAGCTTTCCTT.

This clonotype has a count of ten or more. This chain links TRBV7-3 with TRBJ1-6, with D possibly matching TRBD1 (5 bases). This CDR3 is 16 amino acids long. From germline, CDR1 is SGHTA and CDR2 FQGTGA. The V end lost 5 bases, the J end lost 1 base, and 12 bases lay between the germline ends. CDR3 sequence: CASSEGPQSYNSPLHF. The CDR3 DNA reads TGTGCCAGCAGCGAGGGGCCCCAATCCTATAATTCACCCCTCCACTTT.

This clonotype was counted ten times or more. V gene TRBV5-8 combines with J gene TRBJ1-5; a weak D match, TRBD1 (5 bases). Germline V gene lookup returns CDR1 SGHTS and CDR2 YDEGEE. V was clipped by 2 bases and J by 3 bases, with 12 bases between them. The CDR3 is 15 amino acids. CDR3 in amino acids: CASSFRDGFNQPQHF. Written as DNA, the CDR3 is TGTGCCAGCAGCTTTAGGGACGGATTCAATCAGCCCCAGCATTTT.

There are a few counts of this clonotype. The chain combines TRBV7-6 with TRBJ2-1; D not certain. V was shortened by 0 bases and J by 3 bases, with 18 bases between the two germline ends. The germline V gene has CDR1 SGHVS and CDR2 FNYEAQ. CDR3 length: 18 amino acids. The CDR3 here is CASSLAASSPLNYNEQFF. Here the CDR3 DNA reads TGTGCCAGCAGCTTAGCGGCGTCTAGTCCTCTTAACTACAATGAGCAGTTCTTC.

This clonotype has a handful of counts. Germline is not matched at one junction end, which may reflect a read error. The chain is built from TRBV10-3 and TRBJ2-7; no definite D call. The CDR3 covers 18 residues. Germline-derived CDR1 and CDR2 are ENHRY and SYGVKD. In DNA, the CDR3 is TGTGCCAGCAGTGAAGCAAGGGATAGAACAGATTCCTCCTACGAGCAGTACTTC. As protein: CASSEARDRTDSSYEQYF.

This clonotype occurred many times. The V call is TRBV6-5, the J call TRBJ2-2; 7 bases align to TRBD2. V was pared by 1 base and J by 10 bases, with 3 bases of the junction left unmatched. CDR3 length: 13 amino acids. The V gene's germline CDR1 is MNHEY and CDR2 SVGAGI. The DNA for the CDR3 is TGTGCCAGCAGTTACTTGGCGGGAGAGGAGCTGTTTTTT. Translated, it gives CASSYLAGEELFF.

There are many counts of this clonotype. This chain links TRBV2 with TRBJ2-7; 7 bases match TRBD2. The CDR3 loop spans 13 amino acids. Per the germline V gene, CDR1 is SNHLY and CDR2 is FYNNEI. V gave up 8 bases and J gave up 1 base; unmatched junction bases: 5. This CDR3 is CASVREGSYEQYF. For the CDR3, the DNA is TGTGCCAGCGTGAGGGAGGGGTCCTACGAGCAGTACTTC.

This clonotype was seen at least ten times. The V and J genes are TRBV5-1 and TRBJ2-5; D is perhaps TRBD2 (5 bases). Germline CDR1 SGHRS, CDR2 YFSETQ. Trimming pared 3 bases from V and 5 bases from J, leaving 14 bases between. This CDR3 is built from 14 residues. CDR3 protein: CASSSGAVAETQYF. CDR3 bases: TGCGCCAGCAGCTCTGGAGCGGTAGCGGAGACCCAGTACTTC.

As concerns this clonotype: A much bigger clone sits one base away, suggesting this may be a read error. The rearrangement uses TRBV7-2 and TRBJ1-2; weak D call: TRBD1 (5 bases). V was trimmed by 4 bases and J by 4 bases, leaving 13 bases between them. Germline assignment: CDR1 SGHTA and CDR2 FQGNSA. This CDR3 comprises 14 residues. CDR3 sequence (DNA): TGTGCCAGCAGCTCCGCAGGGTTATCCTATGGCTACACCTTC. Encoded protein: CASSSAGLSYGYTF.

Concerning this clonotype itself: At one of its ends the junction is not consistent with the germline gene, which may arise from a read error. J is TRBJ2-6 and V is TRBV12-3 or TRBV12-4; D is possibly TRBD2 (6 bases). The CDR3 contains 15 residues. The CDR3 DNA reads TGTGCCAGCAGTTTAGTGGTGGGAGGTGCCAATGTCCTGACTTTC. Amino acids: CASSLVVGGANVLTF.

A note on this clonotype: At one end, the junction sequence differs from germline, possibly due to a read error. The chain employs TRBV10-3 and TRBJ2-3; TRBD1 matches 7 bases. The CDR3 extends over 15 amino acids. Germline V gene data show CDR1 as ENHRY and CDR2 as SYGVKD. CDR3 sequence (DNA): TGTGCCAGCAGTGCACAAGGGACAGCTTCAGATACGCAGTATTTT. Translated, it gives CASSAQGTASDTQYF.

The chain combines TRBV11-3 with TRBJ1-6, with 9 positions matching TRBD1. The CDR3 length is 16 residues. The V segment lost 5 bases and the J segment 3 bases; nucleotides outside the gene matches: 5. Germline V lookup: CDR1 SGHNT, CDR2 YENEEA. CDR3 in DNA: TGTGCCAGCAGCCCCCCGACAGGGGGCTATAATTCACCCCTCCACTTT. This codes for CASSPPTGGYNSPLHF. Full variable domain (rest looked up from reference TRBV11-3 and TRBJ1-6): EAGVVQSPRYKIIEKKQPVAFWCNPISGHNTLYWYLQNLGQGPELLIRYENEEAVDDSQLPKDRFSAERLKGVDSTLKIQPAELGDSAVYLCASSPPTGGYNSPLHFGNGTRLTVT.

The count of this clonotype is one. The chain employs TRBV5-1 and TRBJ2-3; 7 nucleotides align to TRBD1. The CDR3 length is 14 residues. Germline values: CDR1 SGHRS, CDR2 YFSETQ. V gave up 0 bases and J gave up 5 bases; unmatched junction bases: 3. Here the CDR3 reads CASSLDRGIDTQYF. DNA of the CDR3: TGCGCCAGCAGCTTGGACAGGGGCATAGATACGCAGTATTTT.

As regards this clonotype: The junction shows a germline mismatch at one end, possibly a read error. The CDR3: CAIRDTGYESEAFF. DNA for the CDR3: TGTGCCATCCGTGACACGGGGTACGAGTCTGAAGCTTTCTTT. The chain links TRBV10-3 to TRBJ1-1; D gene unclear. The CDR3 consists of 14 residues. Germline V gene lookup returns CDR1 ENHRY and CDR2 SYGVKD.

The chain employs TRBV10-3 and TRBJ2-2; no definite D call. V shed 0 bases and J shed 5 bases, with 10 bases lying between them. CDR3 length equals 15 residues. From germline, CDR1 is ENHRY and CDR2 SYGVKD. The CDR3 protein is CAISESGPKTGELFF. The CDR3, as DNA: TGTGCCATCAGTGAGTCTGGGCCTAAAACCGGGGAGCTGTTTTTT.

This clonotype appeared a few times. This chain uses TRBV3-1 with TRBJ1-4; a possible D gene is TRBD1 (5 bases). Germline V lookup: CDR1 LGHDT, CDR2 YNNKEL (reference sequence). The germline V and J ends were trimmed by 4 bases and 5 bases, with 11 bases remaining between them. This CDR3 has 14 amino acids. CDR3 sequence: CASSPPRTNEKLFF. CDR3 DNA: TGTGCCAGCAGCCCCCCGCGGACAAATGAAAAACTGTTTTTT.

The gene calls are TRBV7-2 and TRBJ1-2, with D unclear. CDR3 length: 13 residues. Trimming took 6 bases from V and 8 from J, leaving 16 bases between them. Germline V gives CDR1 SGHTA, CDR2 FQGNSA. CDR3 in DNA: TGTGCCAGCAGTTTCCGGGAAGTGAGGGGCTACACCTTC. Its translation: CASSFREVRGYTF.

The chain combines TRBV7-9 with TRBJ2-7; TRBD1 aligns across 10 bases. The CDR3 is 16 residues long. CDR1 and CDR2 from the germline V gene are SEHNR and FQNEAQ (reference sequence). The ends lost 5 bases at V and 3 bases at J; junction bases unmatched: 10. The CDR3 DNA is TGTGCCAGCAGCCCCCCCGGGACAGGGGCGATCTACGAGCAGTACTTC. This encodes CASSPPGTGAIYEQYF.

At least ten counts were recorded for this clonotype. The CDR3: CASDPGPPTNYGYTF. In DNA, the CDR3 is TGTGCCAGTGATCCGGGTCCTCCTACGAATTATGGCTACACCTTC. This sequence joins TRBV19 and TRBJ1-2; the D is unclear. The CDR3 length is 15 residues. CDR1 is LNHDA and CDR2 is SQIVND in the germline V gene (reference sequence). Trimming took 8 bases from V and 5 from J, leaving 21 bases between them.